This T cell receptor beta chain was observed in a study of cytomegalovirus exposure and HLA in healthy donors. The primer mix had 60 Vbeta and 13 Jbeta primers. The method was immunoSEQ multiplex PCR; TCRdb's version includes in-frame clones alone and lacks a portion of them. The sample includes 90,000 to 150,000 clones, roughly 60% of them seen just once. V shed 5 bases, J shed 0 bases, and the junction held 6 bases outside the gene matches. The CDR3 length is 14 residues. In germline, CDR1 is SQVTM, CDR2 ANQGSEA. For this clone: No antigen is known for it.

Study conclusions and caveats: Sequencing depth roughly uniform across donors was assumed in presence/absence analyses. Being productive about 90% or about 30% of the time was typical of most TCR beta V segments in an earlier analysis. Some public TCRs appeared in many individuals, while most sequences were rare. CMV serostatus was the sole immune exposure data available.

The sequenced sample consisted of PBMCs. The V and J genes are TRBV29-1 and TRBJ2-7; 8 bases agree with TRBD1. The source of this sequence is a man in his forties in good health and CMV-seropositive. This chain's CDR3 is CSVIRDRSSYEQYF. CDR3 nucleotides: TGCAGCGTTATTCGGGACAGGAGCTCCTACGAGCAGTACTTC.